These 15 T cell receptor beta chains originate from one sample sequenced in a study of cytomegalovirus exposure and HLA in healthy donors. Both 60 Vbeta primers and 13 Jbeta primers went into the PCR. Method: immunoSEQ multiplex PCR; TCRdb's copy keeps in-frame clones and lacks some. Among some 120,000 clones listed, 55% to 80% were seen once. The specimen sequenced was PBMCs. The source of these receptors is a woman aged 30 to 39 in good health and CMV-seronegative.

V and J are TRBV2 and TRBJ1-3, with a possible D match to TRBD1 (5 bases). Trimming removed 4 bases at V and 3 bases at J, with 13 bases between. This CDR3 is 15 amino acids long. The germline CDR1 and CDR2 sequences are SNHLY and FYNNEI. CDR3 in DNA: TGTGCCAGCAGTGTGGAGGGGTTGGGTGGAAACACCATATATTTT. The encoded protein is CASSVEGLGGNTIYF.

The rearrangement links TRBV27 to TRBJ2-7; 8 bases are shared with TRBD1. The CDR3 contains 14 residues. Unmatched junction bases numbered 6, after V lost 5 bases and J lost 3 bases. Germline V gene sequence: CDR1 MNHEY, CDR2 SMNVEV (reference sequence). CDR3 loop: CASSRDRGYYEQYF. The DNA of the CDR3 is TGTGCCAGCAGTCGAGACAGGGGATACTACGAGCAGTACTTC.

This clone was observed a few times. The DNA for the CDR3 is TGTGCCAGCATTCCCCGACAGGGGGTGAACACTGAAGCTTTCTTT. This sequence encodes CASIPRQGVNTEAFF. The genes are TRBV27 and TRBJ1-1, with 9 nucleotides matching TRBD1. J gave up 0 bases and V 7 bases, and 6 bases lay outside the gene matches. Looked up from germline, CDR1 is MNHEY and CDR2 is SMNVEV (reference sequence). CDR3 length: 15 residues.

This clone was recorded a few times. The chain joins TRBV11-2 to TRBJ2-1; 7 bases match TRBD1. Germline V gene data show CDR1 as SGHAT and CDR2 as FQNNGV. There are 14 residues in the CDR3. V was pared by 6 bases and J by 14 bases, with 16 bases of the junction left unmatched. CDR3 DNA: TGTGCCAGCAGTAATAGGGGGCTTTCTGAGAGGGAGTTCTTC. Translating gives CASSNRGLSEREFF.

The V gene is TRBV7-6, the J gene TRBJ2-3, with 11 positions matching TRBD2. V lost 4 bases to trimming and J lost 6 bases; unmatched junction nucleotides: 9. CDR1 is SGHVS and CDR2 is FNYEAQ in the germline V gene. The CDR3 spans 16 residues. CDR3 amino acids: CASSSKLAGVSDTQYF. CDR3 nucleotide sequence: TGTGCCAGCAGCTCAAAACTAGCGGGAGTTTCGGATACGCAGTATTTT.

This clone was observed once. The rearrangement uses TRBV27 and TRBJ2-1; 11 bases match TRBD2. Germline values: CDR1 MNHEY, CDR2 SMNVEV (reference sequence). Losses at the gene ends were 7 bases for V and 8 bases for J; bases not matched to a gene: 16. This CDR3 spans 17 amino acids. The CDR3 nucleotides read TGTGCCAGCAAGGGGACATTTTACGGGACTAGCGGTTATGAGCAGTTCTTC. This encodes CASKGTFYGTSGYEQFF.

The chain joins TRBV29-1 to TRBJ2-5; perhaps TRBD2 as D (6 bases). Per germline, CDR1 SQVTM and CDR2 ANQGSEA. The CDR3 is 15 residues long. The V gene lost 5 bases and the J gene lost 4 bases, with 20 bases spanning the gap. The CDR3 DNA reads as TGCAGCGTTAATCCGCTAGCGCTTGAGTTAGAGACCCAGTACTTC. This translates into CSVNPLALELETQYF.

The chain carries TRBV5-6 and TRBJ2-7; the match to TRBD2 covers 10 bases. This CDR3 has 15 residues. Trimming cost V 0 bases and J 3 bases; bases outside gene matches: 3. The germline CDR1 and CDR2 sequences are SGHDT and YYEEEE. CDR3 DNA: TGTGCCAGCAGCTTGGGGCTAGCGGGAGACTACGAGCAGTACTTC. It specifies CASSLGLAGDYEQYF.

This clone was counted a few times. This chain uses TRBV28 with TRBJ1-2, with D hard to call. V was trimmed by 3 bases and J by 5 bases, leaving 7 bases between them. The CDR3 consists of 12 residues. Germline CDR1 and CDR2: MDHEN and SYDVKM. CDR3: CASSFGLYGYTF. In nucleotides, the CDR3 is TGTGCCAGCAGTTTTGGCTTGTATGGCTACACCTTC.

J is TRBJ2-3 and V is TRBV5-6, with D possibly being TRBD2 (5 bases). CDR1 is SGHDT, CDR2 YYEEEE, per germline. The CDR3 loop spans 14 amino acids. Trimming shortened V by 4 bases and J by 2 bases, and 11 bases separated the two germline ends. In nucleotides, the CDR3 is TGTGCCAGCAGCCGGGGTGGGAACACAGATACGCAGTATTTT. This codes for CASSRGGNTDTQYF.

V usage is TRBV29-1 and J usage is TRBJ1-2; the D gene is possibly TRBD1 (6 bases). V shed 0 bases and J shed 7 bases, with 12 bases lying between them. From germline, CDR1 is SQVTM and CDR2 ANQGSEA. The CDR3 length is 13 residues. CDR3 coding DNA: TGCAGCGTTGAAGAATCACGAGGGGGTGGCTACACCTTC. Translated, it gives CSVEESRGGGYTF. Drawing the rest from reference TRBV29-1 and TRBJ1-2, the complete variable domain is SAVISQKPSRDICQRGTSLTIQCQVDSQVTMMFWYRQQPGQSLTLIATANQGSEATYESGFVIDKFPISRPNLTFSTLTVSNMSPEDSSIYLCSVEESRGGGYTFGSGTRLTVV.

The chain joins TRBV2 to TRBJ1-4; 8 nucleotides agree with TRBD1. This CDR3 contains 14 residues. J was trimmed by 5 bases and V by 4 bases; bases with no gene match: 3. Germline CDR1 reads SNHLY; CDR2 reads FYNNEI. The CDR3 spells CASSARTGNEKLFF. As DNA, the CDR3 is TGTGCCAGCAGTGCCCGGACAGGGAATGAAAAACTGTTTTTT.

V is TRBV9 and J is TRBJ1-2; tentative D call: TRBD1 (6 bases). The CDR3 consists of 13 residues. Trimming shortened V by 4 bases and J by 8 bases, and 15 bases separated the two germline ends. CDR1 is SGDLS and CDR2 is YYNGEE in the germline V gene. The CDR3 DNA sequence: TGTGCCAGCAGCTCCACAGGGACGCGGGGCTACACCTTC. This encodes CASSSTGTRGYTF.

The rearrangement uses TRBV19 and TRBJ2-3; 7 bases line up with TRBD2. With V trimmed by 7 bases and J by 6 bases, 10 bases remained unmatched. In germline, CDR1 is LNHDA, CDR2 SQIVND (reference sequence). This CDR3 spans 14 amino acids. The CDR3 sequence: CASTEGGVVDTQYF. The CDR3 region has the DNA TGTGCCAGTACCGAGGGAGGGGTAGTGGATACGCAGTATTTT.

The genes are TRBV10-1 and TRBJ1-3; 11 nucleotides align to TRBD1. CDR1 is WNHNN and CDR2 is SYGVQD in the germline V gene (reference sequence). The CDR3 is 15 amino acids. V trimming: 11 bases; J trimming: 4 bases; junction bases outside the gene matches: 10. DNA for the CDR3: TGCGCCCCCTCGGACAGGGGGCGGTGGGGAAACACCATATATTTT. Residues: CAPSDRGRWGNTIYF.